This T cell receptor beta chain originates from a study of T cell responses to AZD1222 COVID-19 vaccine. Study outcomes and limitations: Nearly half of unique spike-specific TCRs reportedly avoided B.1.351 and B.1.1.7 mutated regions. The breadth and depth of Spike-specific TCRs increased once two AZD1222 doses had been given. Clonal diversity was possibly underestimated, and the donors were mostly white British, with more females.

Note on this clone: Its target is not known.

The data were produced by immunoSEQ multiplex PCR, yet TCRdb's version contains in-frame clones alone and is incomplete. The table has 85,000 to 130,000 clones, 93% seen once; the top ten hold approximately 4.7%. V was cut by 5 bases and J by 0 bases, with 14 bases left in between. CDR1 and CDR2 (germline): SEHNR, FQNEAQ (reference sequence). This CDR3 comprises 17 residues. This chain links TRBV7-9 with TRBJ2-6, with a possible D match to TRBD2 (6 bases). This material consisted of peripheral blood, taken on day 0 of AZD1222 vaccination. This receptor was obtained from an adult in good health. CDR3 amino acids: CASSIGTFTSGANVLTF. Written as DNA, the CDR3 is TGTGCCAGCAGCATAGGGACTTTTACCTCTGGGGCCAACGTCCTGACTTTC. Based on the CDR3 plus reference TRBV7-9 and TRBJ2-6, the full variable domain is DTGVSQNPRHKITKRGQNVTFRCDPISEHNRLYWYRQTLGQGPEFLTYFQNEAQLEKSRLLSDRFSAERPKGSFSTLEIQRTEQGDSAMYLCASSIGTFTSGANVLTFGAGSRLTVL.